These T cell receptor beta chains were read from a single sample in a study of blood T cell repertoires in COVID-19. Data came from immunoSEQ multiplex PCR; TCRdb stores just in-frame clones and leaves some out. The sample has 140,000 or so clones; 90% are singletons. The sequenced sample consisted of peripheral blood. All receptors come from a woman aged 80 or over with acute or convalescent COVID-19. The CDR3 runs from the conserved cysteine through the conserved F or W. The D gene is left open where the match is weak. The listing skips clone size in some rows; elsewhere it reads once, few, many or a size class.

CDR3 length: 14
J gene: TRBJ1-4
V gene: TRBV19
clone size: -
D gene: -
CDR3 DNA: TGTGCCAGTAGTACTTGGCAGGGGAATGAAAAACTGTTTTTT
CDR3 protein: CASSTWQGNEKLFF

CDR3 length: 13
J gene: TRBJ1-2
V gene: TRBV19
clone size: -
D gene: -
CDR3 DNA: TGTGCCAGTAGGGTTCAGGGCGGCTATGGCTACACCTTC
CDR3 protein: CASRVQGGYGYTF

CDR3 length: 13
J gene: TRBJ1-1
V gene: TRBV12-3/TRBV12-4
clone size: -
D gene: -
CDR3 DNA: TGTGCCTCAATGAACAAGACTCACACTGAAGCTTTCTTT
CDR3 protein: CASMNKTHTEAFF

CDR3 length: 16
J gene: TRBJ1-2
V gene: TRBV7-9
clone size: -
D gene: TRBD1
CDR3 DNA: TGTGCCAGCAGCTTAGCCCCGGGACAGGGGGCCCGTGGCTACACCTTC
CDR3 protein: CASSLAPGQGARGYTF

CDR3 length: 16
J gene: TRBJ2-7
V gene: TRBV5-1
clone size: -
D gene: TRBD1
CDR3 DNA: TGCGCCAGCAGCTTGCGTCCGGGACAGGGGGTAGACGAGCAGTACTTC
CDR3 protein: CASSLRPGQGVDEQYF

CDR3 length: 14
J gene: TRBJ1-5
V gene: TRBV5-5
clone size: -
D gene: -
CDR3 DNA: TGTGCCAGCAGCTTCGACATGGGCAATCAGCCCCAGCATTTT
CDR3 protein: CASSFDMGNQPQHF

CDR3 length: 15
J gene: TRBJ2-5
V gene: TRBV3-1/TRBV3-2
clone size: -
D gene: -
CDR3 DNA: TGTGCCAGCAGCCAACCGGGGGTGTACCAAGAGACCCAGTACTTC
CDR3 protein: CASSQPGVYQETQYF

CDR3 length: 12
J gene: TRBJ1-2
V gene: TRBV18
clone size: few
D gene: -
CDR3 DNA: TGTGCCAGCTCCGGACAGAACTATGGCTACACCTTC
CDR3 protein: CASSGQNYGYTF

CDR3 length: 15
J gene: TRBJ1-2
V gene: TRBV5-4
clone size: few
D gene: TRBD1
CDR3 DNA: TGTGCCAGCAGGATCACAGGGGGAAGATATTATGGCTACACCTTC
CDR3 protein: CASRITGGRYYGYTF

CDR3 length: 12
J gene: TRBJ1-2
V gene: TRBV12-3/TRBV12-4
clone size: -
D gene: TRBD1
CDR3 DNA: TGTGCCAGCAGCCGGGGGACAGGTGGCTACACCTTC
CDR3 protein: CASSRGTGGYTF

CDR3 length: 13
J gene: TRBJ1-1
V gene: TRBV12-5
clone size: -
D gene: -
CDR3 DNA: TGTGCTAGTGCCTCAATCGGTTGGACACAAGCTTTCTTT
CDR3 protein: CASASIGWTQAFF

CDR3 length: 14
J gene: TRBJ2-7
V gene: TRBV18
clone size: -
D gene: -
CDR3 DNA: TGTGCCAGCTCACCACAGCAACGCGACTACGAGCAGTACTTC
CDR3 protein: CASSPQQRDYEQYF

CDR3 length: 14
J gene: TRBJ1-1
V gene: TRBV5-1
clone size: -
D gene: -
CDR3 DNA: TGCGCCAGCAGCTCCCCCGAGGCCTCCACTGAAGCTTTCTTT
CDR3 protein: CASSSPEASTEAFF

CDR3 length: 12
J gene: TRBJ1-2
V gene: TRBV12-3/TRBV12-4
clone size: -
D gene: TRBD1
CDR3 DNA: TGTGCCAGCAGTTTCGGGACAGGCGGCTACACCTTC
CDR3 protein: CASSFGTGGYTF

CDR3 length: 16
J gene: TRBJ1-1
V gene: TRBV3-1/TRBV3-2
clone size: once
D gene: TRBD1
CDR3 DNA: TGTGCCAGCAGCCAAGCCCCGACAGGGCTCGAAACTGAAGCTTTCTTT
CDR3 protein: CASSQAPTGLETEAFF

CDR3 length: 14
J gene: TRBJ2-2
V gene: TRBV24-1
clone size: -
D gene: -
CDR3 DNA: TGTGCCACCAGTGATAGGGGGAACACCGGGGAGCTGTTTTTT
CDR3 protein: CATSDRGNTGELFF

CDR3 length: 15
J gene: TRBJ2-2
V gene: TRBV29-1
clone size: once
D gene: TRBD2
CDR3 DNA: TGCAGCGTCCGGACTAGCGGGGGTCACACCGGGGAGCTGTTTTTT
CDR3 protein: CSVRTSGGHTGELFF

CDR3 length: 11
J gene: TRBJ1-1
V gene: TRBV30
clone size: -
D gene: TRBD1
CDR3 DNA: TGTGCCATAGGGGGCGACACTGAAGCTTTCTTT
CDR3 protein: CAIGGDTEAFF

CDR3 length: 13
J gene: TRBJ1-2
V gene: TRBV19
clone size: -
D gene: -
CDR3 DNA: TGTGCCAGTAGCCTCCTCTATTTTTTTGGTATTACCTTC
CDR3 protein: CASSLLYFFGITF

CDR3 length: 15
J gene: TRBJ1-4
V gene: TRBV18
clone size: -
D gene: TRBD1
CDR3 DNA: TGTGCCAGCTCACCAATGACAGGGATTCGGGAAAAACTGTTTTTT
CDR3 protein: CASSPMTGIREKLFF

CDR3 length: 16
J gene: TRBJ1-1
V gene: TRBV4-1
clone size: -
D gene: TRBD1
CDR3 DNA: TGCGCCAGCAGCCAGGGACAGGGGAGTTGGAACACTGAAGCTTTCTTT
CDR3 protein: CASSQGQGSWNTEAFF

CDR3 length: 16
J gene: TRBJ1-2
V gene: TRBV6-1
clone size: few
D gene: -
CDR3 DNA: TGTGCCAGCAGTGAAATGGGTGGACATACCAACTATGGCTACACCTTC
CDR3 protein: CASSEMGGHTNYGYTF

CDR3 length: 16
J gene: TRBJ1-1
V gene: TRBV11-2
clone size: -
D gene: -
CDR3 DNA: TGTGCCAGCAGCTTAGATCGGGTGGATTTGAACACTGAAGCTTTCTTT
CDR3 protein: CASSLDRVDLNTEAFF

CDR3 length: 13
J gene: TRBJ1-1
V gene: TRBV5-1
clone size: -
D gene: TRBD1
CDR3 DNA: TGCGCCAGCAGCGCTGCAGGGGGGACTGAAGCTTTCTTT
CDR3 protein: CASSAAGGTEAFF

CDR3 length: 13
J gene: TRBJ1-1
V gene: TRBV2
clone size: -
D gene: -
CDR3 DNA: TGTGCCAGCAGCCGGGGAGCGGGAACTGAAGCTTTCTTT
CDR3 protein: CASSRGAGTEAFF

CDR3 length: 15
J gene: TRBJ2-5
V gene: TRBV7-2
clone size: -
D gene: -
CDR3 DNA: TGTGCCAGCAGCTCCATTAACGGGTTCCAAGAGACCCAGTACTTC
CDR3 protein: CASSSINGFQETQYF

CDR3 length: 16
J gene: TRBJ1-3
V gene: TRBV19
clone size: -
D gene: -
CDR3 DNA: TGTGCCAGTAGTATGGTCAGGCAATTCTCTGGAAACACCATATATTTT
CDR3 protein: CASSMVRQFSGNTIYF

CDR3 length: 14
J gene: TRBJ1-4
V gene: TRBV6-5
clone size: -
D gene: -
CDR3 DNA: TGTGCCAGCAGTCTCGGGGGGTTTAATGAAAAACTGTTTTTT
CDR3 protein: CASSLGGFNEKLFF

CDR3 length: 17
J gene: TRBJ2-7
V gene: TRBV5-5
clone size: once
D gene: TRBD1
CDR3 DNA: TGTGCCAGCAGCTTGAAGGGGACAGGGGGTTTACTCTACGAGCAGTACTTC
CDR3 protein: CASSLKGTGGLLYEQYF

CDR3 length: 13
J gene: TRBJ2-5
V gene: TRBV14
clone size: -
D gene: -
CDR3 DNA: TGTGCCAGCGGCAGGGTCGGCCAAGAGACCCAGTACTTC
CDR3 protein: CASGRVGQETQYF

CDR3 length: 15
J gene: TRBJ1-2
V gene: TRBV7-6
clone size: -
D gene: TRBD1
CDR3 DNA: TGTGCCAGCAGCCCAACAACAACAGGGGACTATGGCTACACCTTC
CDR3 protein: CASSPTTTGDYGYTF

CDR3 length: 15
J gene: TRBJ2-7
V gene: TRBV18
clone size: -
D gene: TRBD1
CDR3 DNA: TGTGCCAGCTCACCTTGGACAGGGCCCTCCTACGAGCAGTACTTC
CDR3 protein: CASSPWTGPSYEQYF

CDR3 length: 14
J gene: TRBJ2-5
V gene: TRBV5-1
clone size: once
D gene: -
CDR3 DNA: TGCGCCAGCAGCTTGTCACAGGGTGAAGAGACCCAGTACTTC
CDR3 protein: CASSLSQGEETQYF

CDR3 length: 16
J gene: TRBJ1-5
V gene: TRBV6-2/TRBV6-3
clone size: -
D gene: TRBD1
CDR3 DNA: TGTGCCAGCAGTTACTCTACAGGGGGTAGAGGGCAGCCCCAGCATTTT
CDR3 protein: CASSYSTGGRGQPQHF

CDR3 length: 16
J gene: TRBJ2-5
V gene: TRBV4-2
clone size: -
D gene: -
CDR3 DNA: TGTGCCAGCAGCCACCCGGCCGTGGCGTCGGGGGAGACCCAGTACTTC
CDR3 protein: CASSHPAVASGETQYF

CDR3 length: 16
J gene: TRBJ1-2
V gene: TRBV9
clone size: once
D gene: -
CDR3 DNA: TGTGCCAGCAGCCGCAACGACAACCGGCCTAACTATGGCTACACCTTC
CDR3 protein: CASSRNDNRPNYGYTF

CDR3 length: 15
J gene: TRBJ2-3
V gene: TRBV11-1
clone size: few
D gene: -
CDR3 DNA: TGTGCCAGCAGCTCATTAGCGGCCCAGACAGATACGCAGTATTTT
CDR3 protein: CASSSLAAQTDTQYF

CDR3 length: 13
J gene: TRBJ1-6
V gene: TRBV27
clone size: -
D gene: -
CDR3 DNA: TGTGCCAGTGACAGGACTCATAATTCACCCCTCCACTTT
CDR3 protein: CASDRTHNSPLHF

CDR3 length: 16
J gene: TRBJ2-3
V gene: TRBV7-3
clone size: -
D gene: TRBD2
CDR3 DNA: TGTGCCAGCAGCTTAAATCCCACTAGCGGCGGTATGGGGCAGTATTTT
CDR3 protein: CASSLNPTSGGMGQYF

CDR3 length: 18
J gene: TRBJ1-1
V gene: TRBV3-1/TRBV3-2
clone size: -
D gene: TRBD1
CDR3 DNA: TGTGCCAGCAGCCAAGAAAGGCGGACAGGGGGCTGGGACACTGAAGCTTTCTTT
CDR3 protein: CASSQERRTGGWDTEAFF

CDR3 length: 15
J gene: TRBJ2-2
V gene: TRBV4-2
clone size: -
D gene: -
CDR3 DNA: TGTGCCAGCAGCCAAGGTTCCTTCGACACCGGGGAGCTGTTTTTT
CDR3 protein: CASSQGSFDTGELFF